This T cell receptor (beta chain) was recorded in a study of blood T cell repertoires in COVID-19. Study-level information: Spain, Italy and the United States supplied samples that represented acute and convalescent COVID-19.

The CDR3 length is 13 residues. Trimming cost V 4 bases and J 1 base, with 7 bases left between them. Participants were aged about 18 to 89 years from 20 to 30 US areas. Researchers sorted participants into cohorts using their self-reported clinical history. The recovered donors of Cohort 3 showed two negative PCRs, clearance, or symptom resolution. TCRdb keeps only in-frame clones here, not all; method: immunoSEQ multiplex PCR. The profile shows about 220,000 clones, roughly 84% of them singletons. The material sequenced was PBMCs or T cells enriched from blood (not recorded which). The sequence came from a woman aged 40-49 years who had recovered from COVID-19. This chain joins TRBV12-3 or TRBV12-4 and TRBJ1-2; D gene uncertain. The CDR3 reads CASSSSVNYGYTF. In nucleotides, the CDR3 is TGTGCCAGCAGTTCGTCAGTTAACTATGGCTACACCTTC.